The 7 T cell receptor beta chains given below trace back to one sample, sequenced in a study of T cell changes during pregnancy in multiple sclerosis. TCRdb's table, derived via immunoSEQ multiplex PCR, lists solely in-frame clones and lacks some. This table has about 100,000 clones, 92% appearing once. The sample in question was peripheral blood, obtained after pregnancy. These receptors came from a female donor with multiple sclerosis, enrolled in a pregnancy study.

This chain connects TRBV29-1 to TRBJ2-7, with TRBD1 as a possible D gene (7 bases). The V gene's germline CDR1 is SQVTM and CDR2 ANQGSEA. The CDR3 runs 14 residues. V gave up 4 bases and J gave up 7 bases, with 20 bases separating them. The CDR3 bases are TGCAGCGTTGGCGGGACAGACAGGCCTCAGGAGCAGTACTTC. Its translation: CSVGGTDRPQEQYF.

V is TRBV14 and J is TRBJ1-6; 9 bases are a match to TRBD1. Trimming at V came to 5 bases and at J to 6 bases, leaving 5 bases not matched to a gene. The CDR3 has 15 residues. Germline V CDR1 and CDR2: SGHDN, FVKESK. Here the CDR3 DNA reads TGTGCCAGCAGCATTGGACAGGGGTTTAATTCACCCCTCCACTTT. Translated: CASSIGQGFNSPLHF. Variable domain in full (rest from reference TRBV14 and TRBJ1-6): EAGVTQFPSHSVIEKGQTVTLRCDPISGHDNLYWYRRVMGKEIKFLLHFVKESKQDESGMPNNRFLAERTGGTYSTLKVQPAELEDSGVYFCASSIGQGFNSPLHFGNGTRLTVT.

The rearrangement joins TRBV7-2 to TRBJ2-3; D gene unclear. The CDR3 has 15 residues. V was trimmed by 1 base and J by 0 bases, leaving 8 bases between them. From germline, CDR1 is SGHTA and CDR2 FQGNSA. CDR3 residues: CASSLERLSTDTQYF. The CDR3 region has the DNA TGTGCCAGCAGCTTAGAACGACTTAGCACAGATACGCAGTATTTT.

The rearrangement links TRBV13 to TRBJ2-7; D perhaps matches TRBD2 (6 bases). The CDR3 length is 16 residues. The ends were cut back, 1 base at V and 5 bases at J, with 18 bases in the middle. Germline V gene lookup returns CDR1 PRHDT and CDR2 FYEKMQ (reference sequence). The CDR3 reads CASSLDRRGVRNEQYF. CDR3 DNA: TGTGCCAGCAGCTTAGACCGCCGCGGGGTTCGAAACGAGCAGTACTTC.

This clone has a single count. J is TRBJ2-7 and V is TRBV6-6; the match to TRBD2 covers 14 bases. Germline CDR1 reads MNHNY; CDR2 reads SVGAGI (reference sequence). Losses at the gene ends were 5 bases for V and 7 bases for J; bases not matched to a gene: 10. The CDR3 runs to 16 residues. CDR3 nucleotide sequence: TGTGCCAGCAGTCCCCTGGGACTAGCGGGAGATAAAGAGCAGTACTTC. Translation: CASSPLGLAGDKEQYF.

The chain employs TRBV10-3 and TRBJ2-1; 11 positions match TRBD2. This CDR3 spans 19 amino acids. Losses at the gene ends were 0 bases for V and 0 bases for J; bases not matched to a gene: 7. CDR1 and CDR2 from the germline V gene are ENHRY and SYGVKD. The CDR3 DNA is TGTGCCATCAGTGAGTCTGGGACTAGCGGCCTTAGCTCCTACAATGAGCAGTTCTTC. Its protein product is CAISESGTSGLSSYNEQFF.

This clone was seen once. The J gene is TRBJ2-7, the V gene TRBV4-2; D remains ambiguous. There are 13 residues in the CDR3. V was cut by 0 bases and J by 3 bases, with 6 bases left in between. Germline V gives CDR1 LGHNA, CDR2 YNFKEQ. CDR3: CASSQERSYEQYF. The CDR3 coding sequence is TGTGCCAGCAGCCAAGAACGCAGCTACGAGCAGTACTTC.